These 25 T cell receptor beta chains were all obtained from the same sample, sequenced in a study of T cells in Graves' hyperthyroidism and ophthalmopathy. Amplification targeted TCR beta CDR3 regions from RNA transcripts. Initially, a first-round RT-PCR of the TCR CDR3 employed the HTBI primer set. A single record per CDR3 protein comes from TCRdb applying MiXCR to the multiplex PCR reads. The table lists roughly 560,000 distinct CDR3 sequences, over 12% of them singletons, with around 4.1% in the top ten. Sequenced input: blood. The receptors stem from a woman between 35 and 50 years old with Graves' ophthalmopathy.

There are many counts of this clonotype. This chain connects TRBV7-9 to TRBJ2-7; 8 positions match TRBD2. J was trimmed by 4 bases and V by 5 bases; bases with no gene match: 10. Germline-derived CDR1 and CDR2 are SEHNR and FQNEAQ (reference sequence). The CDR3 has 15 amino acids. CDR3 coding DNA: TGTGCCAGCAGCCAAATGATAGCGGGGCGATACGAGCAGTACTTC. Its translation: CASSQMIAGRYEQYF. Based on the CDR3 plus reference TRBV7-9 and TRBJ2-7, the full variable domain is DTGVSQNPRHKITKRGQNVTFRCDPISEHNRLYWYRQTLGQGPEFLTYFQNEAQLEKSRLLSDRFSAERPKGSFSTLEIQRTEQGDSAMYLCASSQMIAGRYEQYFGPGTRLTVT.

On this clonotype: With a much larger clone just one base away, this may be a read error. The CDR3 protein is CASSYSINLADYEQYF. Written as DNA, the CDR3 is TGTGCCAGCAGTTACTCGATTAATCTAGCGGATTACGAGCAGTACTTC. V and J are TRBV6-5 and TRBJ2-7; TRBD2 aligns across 7 bases. The CDR3 loop spans 16 amino acids. V was clipped by 0 bases and J by 4 bases; unmatched bases: 9. Germline V gene lookup returns CDR1 MNHEY and CDR2 SVGAGI.

In this sample, this clonotype turned up many times. The V gene is TRBV12-3 or TRBV12-4, the J gene TRBJ1-3; D gene ambiguous. CDR3 length: 15 residues. Trimming left V 3 bases short and J 4 bases short, with 13 bases between. This CDR3 reads CASSFTGGGGNTIYF. The CDR3 DNA is TGTGCCAGCAGTTTTACCGGCGGCGGCGGAAACACCATATATTTT.

There are many counts of this clonotype. The chain carries TRBV20-1 and TRBJ1-1; weak D call: TRBD1 (5 bases). With 1 base removed from V and 8 bases from J, the gap between germline ends came to 8 bases. Germline loops: CDR1 DFQATT, CDR2 SNEGSKA (reference sequence). The CDR3 has 11 amino acids. Here the CDR3 reads CSARVRQEAFF. The CDR3 DNA is TGCAGTGCTAGAGTGAGACAGGAAGCTTTCTTT.

This chain links TRBV5-1 with TRBJ2-2; no definite D call. Per germline, CDR1 SGHRS and CDR2 YFSETQ. Trimming stripped 7 bases from V and 2 bases from J, with 12 bases between. This CDR3 has 14 amino acids. For the CDR3, the DNA is TGCGCCAGCCAAGCCAGAGAAAACACCGGGGAGCTGTTTTTT. It translates to CASQARENTGELFF.

This sequence joins TRBV20-1 and TRBJ2-7; 10 bases are a match to TRBD2. Germline V lookup: CDR1 DFQATT, CDR2 SNEGSKA (reference sequence). V lost 3 bases to trimming and J lost 3 bases; unmatched junction nucleotides: 11. The CDR3 contains 16 residues. The CDR3 sequence is CSARALPSGRNYEQYF. The CDR3 DNA follows: TGCAGTGCTAGGGCGCTTCCTAGCGGGAGAAACTACGAGCAGTACTTC.

This clonotype has just a few counts. CDR3 sequence: CASSLEAGAQPQHF. CDR3 bases: TGTGCCAGCAGCTTGGAAGCAGGGGCTCAGCCCCAGCATTTT. The chain joins TRBV7-8 to TRBJ1-5; tentatively, D is TRBD1 (6 bases). CDR3 length: 14 amino acids. Looked up from germline, CDR1 is SGHVS and CDR2 is FQNEAQ. Trimming removed 3 bases from V and 6 bases from J, with 12 bases in between.

V is TRBV4-1 and J is TRBJ1-1, with TRBD1 identical over 8 bases. Germline lookup yields CDR1 MGHRA and CDR2 YSYEKL. This CDR3 comprises 15 residues. Trimming took 6 bases from V and 1 from J; bases not matched to a gene: 7. CDR3 amino acids: CASRRTGTGNTEAFF. Written as DNA, the CDR3 is TGCGCCAGCAGACGGACAGGGACGGGGAACACTGAAGCTTTCTTT.

For this clonotype: Because it lacks the conserved phenylalanine or tryptophan at the end, this CDR3 is likely a read error. CDR3 protein: CASSSPQGAKEQYS. The CDR3 bases are TGTGCCAGCAGTTCCCCGCAGGGGGCGAAGGAGCAGTACTCC. This chain uses TRBV28 with TRBJ2-7, with 8 bases fitting TRBD1. Trimming removed 4 bases from V and 7 bases from J; junction bases left unmatched: 9. Looked up from germline, CDR1 is MDHEN and CDR2 is SYDVKM. CDR3 length equals 14 residues.

This clonotype was observed a handful of times. The V gene is TRBV6-1, the J gene TRBJ2-5, with unresolved D. This CDR3 region has 13 residues. The V end lost 5 bases, the J end lost 5 bases, and 12 bases lay between the germline ends. Germline V gene lookup returns CDR1 MNHNS and CDR2 SASEGT. The CDR3 here is CASSRAARETQYF. The CDR3, as DNA: TGTGCCAGCAGTCGGGCGGCCCGGGAGACCCAGTACTTC.

The sample holds one count of this clonotype. V is TRBV28 and J is TRBJ2-7, with TRBD1 as a possible D gene (6 bases). This CDR3 is 13 amino acids long. Deletions cut 9 bases from V and 2 bases from J, with 14 bases between. Germline CDR1 MDHEN, CDR2 SYDVKM. CDR3 nucleotide sequence: TGTGCCAGTTTGACAGGACAGACCTACGAGCAGTACTTC. It codes for CASLTGQTYEQYF.

In this sample, this clonotype turned up many times. DNA of the CDR3: TGCGCCAGCAGCGAGACAGGGGCCTCCTACAATGAGCAGTTCTTC. Protein: CASSETGASYNEQFF. The V and J genes are TRBV5-1 and TRBJ2-1, with 8 bases aligning to TRBD1. The CDR3 totals 15 residues. V was pared by 4 bases and J by 0 bases, with 3 bases of the junction left unmatched. Germline V gives CDR1 SGHRS, CDR2 YFSETQ.

V gene TRBV6-2 or TRBV6-3 combines with J gene TRBJ2-7; D call uncertain. The ends were cut back, 3 bases at V and 6 bases at J, with 9 bases in the middle. In germline, CDR1 is MNHEY, CDR2 SVGEGT. The CDR3 has 12 residues. In DNA form, the CDR3 reads TGTGCCAGCAGTTATGTGCGCGCCGAGCAGTACTTC. This codes for CASSYVRAEQYF.

The genes are TRBV2 and TRBJ1-2; 8 bases agree with TRBD1. The CDR3 has 13 residues. The V gene's germline CDR1 is SNHLY and CDR2 FYNNEI. V lost 6 bases, J lost 6 bases, and 6 bases stayed unmatched. The CDR3 DNA reads TGTGCCAGCAGAACCGGGACAGGTGATGGCTACACCTTC. Protein sequence: CASRTGTGDGYTF.

In its sample, this clonotype was seen many times. This chain connects TRBV20-1 to TRBJ2-2, with TRBD1 as a possible D gene (6 bases). Germline V lookup: CDR1 DFQATT, CDR2 SNEGSKA (reference sequence). This CDR3 is built from 13 residues. The CDR3 sequence: CIAGTPNTGELFF. CDR3 nucleotide sequence: TGCATCGCCGGGACACCCAACACCGGGGAGCTGTTTTTT.

This clonotype was observed at least ten times. The rearrangement links TRBV6-1 to TRBJ1-1; D gene unclear. The ends were cut back, 7 bases at V and 4 bases at J, with 13 bases in the middle. CDR1 is MNHNS, CDR2 SASEGT, per germline. The CDR3 runs to 13 residues. The CDR3 DNA reads TGTGCCAGCACCAGACCACGGGGCACTGAAGCTTTCTTT. Translated: CASTRPRGTEAFF.

In its sample, this clonotype was seen many times. The rearrangement uses TRBV11-2 and TRBJ2-7; maybe TRBD1 (5 bases). CDR1 SGHAT and CDR2 FQNNGV come from the germline V gene. This CDR3 comprises 15 residues. V was shortened by 5 bases and J by 2 bases, with 16 bases between the two germline ends. CDR3 in amino acids: CASSPRQRITYEQYF. CDR3 DNA: TGTGCCAGCAGCCCTCGACAGAGGATCACCTACGAGCAGTACTTC.

The sample holds many counts of this clonotype. The V and J genes are TRBV4-2 and TRBJ2-7; no clear D. The CDR3 loop spans 13 amino acids. V dropped 0 bases and J dropped 7 bases, with 10 bases sitting between them. Germline-derived CDR1 and CDR2 are LGHNA and YNFKEQ. CDR3 region: CASSQDTLREQYF. CDR3 DNA sequence: TGTGCCAGCAGCCAAGATACCCTCCGAGAGCAGTACTTC.

This clonotype was counted many times. J is TRBJ1-1 and V is TRBV2, with D possibly being TRBD1 (5 bases). Per germline, CDR1 SNHLY and CDR2 FYNNEI. The CDR3 is made up of 15 amino acids. The V gene lost 6 bases and the J gene lost 1 base, with 15 bases spanning the gap. The CDR3 protein is CASRQRTGRNTEAFF. CDR3 DNA: TGTGCCAGCAGGCAAAGGACGGGGCGGAACACTGAAGCTTTCTTT.

The rearrangement uses TRBV15 and TRBJ1-1; D is possibly TRBD1 (6 bases). V shed 0 bases and J shed 8 bases, with 13 bases lying between them. Germline V gene data show CDR1 as LNHNV and CDR2 as YYDKDF (reference sequence). The CDR3 is 14 residues long. DNA of the CDR3: TGTGCCACCAGCAGAGATCGTCGGGGGGCGGAAGCTTTCTTT. It specifies CATSRDRRGAEAFF.

This clonotype showed up many times. V is TRBV24-1 and J is TRBJ2-7, with D unresolved. This CDR3 is 13 amino acids long. The V end lost 4 bases, the J end lost 3 bases, and 9 bases lay between the germline ends. Germline loops: CDR1 KGHDR, CDR2 SFDVKD. This chain's CDR3 is CATSDPGHYEQYF. The CDR3 DNA is TGTGCCACCAGTGACCCGGGCCACTACGAGCAGTACTTC.

Concerning this clonotype itself: Germline and junction disagree at one end, which may indicate a read error. The CDR3 protein is CSADPAKLDYGQYF. DNA for the CDR3: TGCAGTGCTGACCCGGCCAAACTAGACTACGGGCAGTACTTC. The chain combines TRBV20-1 with TRBJ2-7; a weak D match, TRBD2 (5 bases). This CDR3 comprises 14 residues. The germline V gene encodes CDR1 DFQATT and CDR2 SNEGSKA (reference sequence).

This clonotype was seen many times. The rearrangement links TRBV6-1 to TRBJ1-1; D might be TRBD1 (5 bases). The CDR3 totals 14 residues. Germline loops: CDR1 MNHNS, CDR2 SASEGT. The germline V and J ends were trimmed by 3 bases and 2 bases, with 10 bases remaining between them. The CDR3 bases are TGTGCCAGCAGTGAGCCAGGGAGAAACACTGAAGCTTTCTTT. Its translation is CASSEPGRNTEAFF.

This clonotype was counted many times. V gene TRBV27 combines with J gene TRBJ2-2, with D perhaps TRBD1 (7 bases). CDR1 and CDR2 from the germline V gene are MNHEY and SMNVEV (reference sequence). Trimming left V 1 base short and J 5 bases short, with 17 bases between. The length of the CDR3 is 17 residues. CDR3 sequence (DNA): TGTGCCAGCAGTTTATTAGGACAGGATGCGGGAACCGGGGAGCTGTTTTTT. Translation gives CASSLLGQDAGTGELFF.

Ten or more counts support this clonotype. This rearrangement joins TRBV6-1 to TRBJ2-7; D is possibly TRBD1 (6 bases). The CDR3 length is 14 residues. Trimming cost V 7 bases and J 9 bases, with 22 bases left between them. In germline, CDR1 is MNHNS, CDR2 SASEGT. This CDR3 is CASNHGTQGWVQYF. In nucleotides, the CDR3 is TGTGCCAGCAACCACGGAACACAGGGCTGGGTGCAGTACTTC.